In this sample, the clone carrying this T cell receptor beta chain turned up a few times. Its antigen is still unknown. A sample-barcoded 5' primer and a J-beta primer mix were used in a second PCR of roughly 7 to 11 cycles. Each TCR beta cDNA got a 12-nucleotide random molecular identifier. TCRdb re-called the 5' RACE reads through MiXCR, storing one row per CDR3 protein. The sample comprises under 2,000,000 distinct CDR3 sequences, about 50% of which are singletons, and 2.1% rests with the top ten. This specimen comes from a study of blood T cells in healthy people across ages. Study-wide findings and caveats: Using unsorted PBMCs precluded a conclusive naive versus antigen-experienced comparison. While age rose, TCR beta diversity per million T cells dropped in a roughly linear way.

Each donor had 8.5 to 10 milliliters of peripheral blood drawn. J lost 2 bases, V lost 1 base, and 2 bases had no gene match. CDR1 and CDR2 (germline): SGHTA, FQGNSA. The CDR3 covers 14 residues. Sequenced: blood. V and J are TRBV7-2 and TRBJ2-7; 7 bases line up with TRBD2. This TCR was recovered from a woman between 40 and 50 years old in good health. CDR3: CASSLGEGPYEQYF. CDR3 DNA: TGTGCCAGCAGCTTAGGGGAGGGTCCCTACGAGCAGTACTTC.